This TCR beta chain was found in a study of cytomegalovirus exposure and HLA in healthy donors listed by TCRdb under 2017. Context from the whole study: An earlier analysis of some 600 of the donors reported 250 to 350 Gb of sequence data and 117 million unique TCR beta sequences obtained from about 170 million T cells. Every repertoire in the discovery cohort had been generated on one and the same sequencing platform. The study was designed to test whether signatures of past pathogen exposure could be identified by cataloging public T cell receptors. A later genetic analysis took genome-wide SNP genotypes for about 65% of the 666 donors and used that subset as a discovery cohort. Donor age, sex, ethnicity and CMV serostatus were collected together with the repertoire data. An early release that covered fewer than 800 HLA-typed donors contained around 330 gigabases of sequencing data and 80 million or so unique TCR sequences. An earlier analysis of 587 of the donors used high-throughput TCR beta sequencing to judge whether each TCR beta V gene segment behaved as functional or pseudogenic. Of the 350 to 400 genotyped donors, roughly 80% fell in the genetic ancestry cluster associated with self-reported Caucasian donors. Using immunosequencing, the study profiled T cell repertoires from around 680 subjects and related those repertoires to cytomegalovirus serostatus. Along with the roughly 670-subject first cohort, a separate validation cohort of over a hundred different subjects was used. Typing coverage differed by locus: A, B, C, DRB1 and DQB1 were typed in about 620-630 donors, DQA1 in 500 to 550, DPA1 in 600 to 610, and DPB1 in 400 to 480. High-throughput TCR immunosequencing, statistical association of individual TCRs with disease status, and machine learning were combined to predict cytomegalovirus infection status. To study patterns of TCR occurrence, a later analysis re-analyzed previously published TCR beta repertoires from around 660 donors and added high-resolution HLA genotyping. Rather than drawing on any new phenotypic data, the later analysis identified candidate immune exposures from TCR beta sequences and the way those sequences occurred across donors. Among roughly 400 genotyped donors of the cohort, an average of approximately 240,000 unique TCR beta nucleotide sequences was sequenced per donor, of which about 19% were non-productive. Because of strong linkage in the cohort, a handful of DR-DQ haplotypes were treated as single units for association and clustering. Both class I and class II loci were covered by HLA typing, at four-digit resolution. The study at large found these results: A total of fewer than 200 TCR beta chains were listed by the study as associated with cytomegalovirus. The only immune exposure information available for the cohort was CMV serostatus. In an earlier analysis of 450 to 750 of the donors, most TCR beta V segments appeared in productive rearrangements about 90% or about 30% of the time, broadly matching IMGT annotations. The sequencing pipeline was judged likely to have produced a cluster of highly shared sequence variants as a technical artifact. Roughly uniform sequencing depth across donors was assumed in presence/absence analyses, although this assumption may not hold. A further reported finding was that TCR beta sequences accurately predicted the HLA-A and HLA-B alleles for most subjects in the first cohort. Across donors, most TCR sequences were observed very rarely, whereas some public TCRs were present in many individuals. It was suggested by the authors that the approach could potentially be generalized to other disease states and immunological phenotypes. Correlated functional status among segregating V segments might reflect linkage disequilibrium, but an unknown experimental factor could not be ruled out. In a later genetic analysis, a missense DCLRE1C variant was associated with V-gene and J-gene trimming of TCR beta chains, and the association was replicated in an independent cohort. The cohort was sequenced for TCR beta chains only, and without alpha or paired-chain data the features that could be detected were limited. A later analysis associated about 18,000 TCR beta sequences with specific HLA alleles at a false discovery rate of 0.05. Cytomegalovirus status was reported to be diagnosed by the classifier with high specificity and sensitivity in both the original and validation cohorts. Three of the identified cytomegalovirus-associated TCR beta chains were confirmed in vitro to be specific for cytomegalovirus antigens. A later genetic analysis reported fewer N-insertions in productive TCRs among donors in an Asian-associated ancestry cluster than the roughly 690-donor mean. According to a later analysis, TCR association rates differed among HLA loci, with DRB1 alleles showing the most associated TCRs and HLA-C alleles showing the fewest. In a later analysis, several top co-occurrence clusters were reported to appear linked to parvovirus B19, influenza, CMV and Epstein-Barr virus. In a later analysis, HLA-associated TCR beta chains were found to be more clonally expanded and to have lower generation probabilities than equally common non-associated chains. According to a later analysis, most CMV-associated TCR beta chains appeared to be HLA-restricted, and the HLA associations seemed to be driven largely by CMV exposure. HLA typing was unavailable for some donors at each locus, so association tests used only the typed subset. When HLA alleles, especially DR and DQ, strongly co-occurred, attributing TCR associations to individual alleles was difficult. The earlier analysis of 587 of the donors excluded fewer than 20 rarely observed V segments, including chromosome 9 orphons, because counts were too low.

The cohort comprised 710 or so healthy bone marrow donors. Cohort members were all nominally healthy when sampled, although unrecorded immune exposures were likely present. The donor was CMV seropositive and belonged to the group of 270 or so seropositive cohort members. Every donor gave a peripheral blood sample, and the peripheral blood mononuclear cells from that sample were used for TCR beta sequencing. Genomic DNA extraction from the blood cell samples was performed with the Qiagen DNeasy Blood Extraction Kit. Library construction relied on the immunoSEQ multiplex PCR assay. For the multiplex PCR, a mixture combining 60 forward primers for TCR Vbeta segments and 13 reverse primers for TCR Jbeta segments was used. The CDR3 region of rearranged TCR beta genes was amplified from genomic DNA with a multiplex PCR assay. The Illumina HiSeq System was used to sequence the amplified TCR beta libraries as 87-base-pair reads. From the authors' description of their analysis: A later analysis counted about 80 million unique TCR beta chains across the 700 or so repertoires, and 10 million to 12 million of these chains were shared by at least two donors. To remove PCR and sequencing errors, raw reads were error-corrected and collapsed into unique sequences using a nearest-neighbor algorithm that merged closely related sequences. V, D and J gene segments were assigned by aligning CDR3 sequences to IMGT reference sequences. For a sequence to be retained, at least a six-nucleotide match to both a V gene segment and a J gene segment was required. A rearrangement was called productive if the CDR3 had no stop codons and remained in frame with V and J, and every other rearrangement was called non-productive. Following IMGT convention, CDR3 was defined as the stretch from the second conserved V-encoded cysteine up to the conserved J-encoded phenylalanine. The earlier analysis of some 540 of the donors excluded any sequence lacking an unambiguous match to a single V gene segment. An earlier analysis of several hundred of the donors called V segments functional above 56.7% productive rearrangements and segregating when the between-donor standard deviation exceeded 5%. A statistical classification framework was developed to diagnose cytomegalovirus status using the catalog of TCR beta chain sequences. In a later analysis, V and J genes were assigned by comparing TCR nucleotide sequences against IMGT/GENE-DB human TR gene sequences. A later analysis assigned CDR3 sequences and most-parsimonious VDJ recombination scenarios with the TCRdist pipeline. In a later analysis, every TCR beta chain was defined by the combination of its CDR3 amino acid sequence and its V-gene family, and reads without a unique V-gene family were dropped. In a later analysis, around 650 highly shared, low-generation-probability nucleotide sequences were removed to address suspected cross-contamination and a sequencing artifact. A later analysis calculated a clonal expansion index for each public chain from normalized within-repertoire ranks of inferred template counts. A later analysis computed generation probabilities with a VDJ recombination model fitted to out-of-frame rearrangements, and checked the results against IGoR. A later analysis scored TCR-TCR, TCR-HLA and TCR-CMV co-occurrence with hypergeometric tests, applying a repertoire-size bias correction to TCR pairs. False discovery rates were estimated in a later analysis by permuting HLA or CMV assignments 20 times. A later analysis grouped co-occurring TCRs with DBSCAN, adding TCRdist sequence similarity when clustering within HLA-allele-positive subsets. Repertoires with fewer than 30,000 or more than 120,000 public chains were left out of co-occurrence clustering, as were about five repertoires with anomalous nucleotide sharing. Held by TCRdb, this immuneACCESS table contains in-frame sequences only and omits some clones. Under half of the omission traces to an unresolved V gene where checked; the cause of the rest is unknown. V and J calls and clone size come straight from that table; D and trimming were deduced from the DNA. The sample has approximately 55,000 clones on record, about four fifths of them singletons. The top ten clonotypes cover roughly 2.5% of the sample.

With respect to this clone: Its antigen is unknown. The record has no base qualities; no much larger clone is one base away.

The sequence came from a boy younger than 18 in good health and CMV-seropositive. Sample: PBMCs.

The DNA sequence is given as TGTGCCAGCAGCCCCCTAGCGGGGGGTTCCACAGATACGCAGTATTTT. Translated, this is CASSPLAGGSTDTQYF. The chain is encoded by TRBV5-4 joined to TRBJ2-3, with 11 junctional bases fitting TRBD2. Germline trimming amounts to 4 bases on V and 2 bases on J, with 6 as the count of junction bases outside the gene matches. Reading from cysteine to phenylalanine, the CDR3 counts 16 amino acids. CDR3 DNA is the only sequence kept; it has 48 bases, read in frame from the first base. CDR1 and CDR2 are read off the germline V gene (reference sequence) as SGHNT and YYREEE.